The source of this TCR beta chain is a study of CXCR3-negative and CXCR3-positive naive CD8 T cells. The TRB cDNA libraries were prepared by 5' RACE with UMI labels. Using the 5' RACE reads, TCRdb records one entry per CDR3 protein without DNA. The listing contains 120,000 or so distinct CDR3 sequences. With regard to this clonotype: Its antigen is not identified.

Study-wide results and limits: The naive subsets expressed comparable surface CD5, and the authors inferred TCR strength from TRB CDR3 properties. TRB CDR3 hydrophobicity was greater in CXCR3-positive naive cells than in CXCR3-negative naive cells.

CDR1 DFQATT and CDR2 SNEGSKA come from the germline V gene (reference sequence). The CDR3 is made up of 15 amino acids. This TCR came from a human donor in good health. Some clones in this sample may be carry-over from other donors' samples. The source material was naive CXCR3+ CD8+ T cells from blood. Subset meaning: CD45RO-CCR7+CD27+CD95- naive CD8+ T cells expressing CXCR3 (TNR3+). The rearrangement joins TRBV20-1 to TRBJ2-7; TCRdb selects TRBD2, and the lack of DNA leaves this call unchecked. The CDR3 protein is CSARTGTSGFYEQYF.